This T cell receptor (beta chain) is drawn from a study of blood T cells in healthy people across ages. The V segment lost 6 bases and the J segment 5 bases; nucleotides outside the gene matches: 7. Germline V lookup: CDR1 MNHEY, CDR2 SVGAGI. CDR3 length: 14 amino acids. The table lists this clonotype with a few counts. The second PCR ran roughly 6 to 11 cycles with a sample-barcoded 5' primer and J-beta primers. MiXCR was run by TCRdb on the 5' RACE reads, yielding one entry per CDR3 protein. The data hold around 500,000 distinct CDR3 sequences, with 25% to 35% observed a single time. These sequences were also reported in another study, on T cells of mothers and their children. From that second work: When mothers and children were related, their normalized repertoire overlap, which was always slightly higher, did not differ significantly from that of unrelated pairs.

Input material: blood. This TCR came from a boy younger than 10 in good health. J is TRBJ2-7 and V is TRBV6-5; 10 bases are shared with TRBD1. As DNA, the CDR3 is TGTGCCAGCAGCACGGACAGGGGGAGACACGAGCAGTACTTC. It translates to CASSTDRGRHEQYF.